The present TCR beta chain was sequenced within a study of Ad26.COV2.S vaccination and SARS-CoV-2 variants. CDR1 is SGHRS, CDR2 YFSETQ, per germline. V was cut by 6 bases and J by 2 bases, with 18 bases left in between. This CDR3 is 15 amino acids long. The treatment here: over 15 received Ad26.COV2.S at low or high dose, single or two shots; about 5 received placebo; per-sample allocation not given. All samples were drawn on day 63, counting from the first vaccine or placebo injection. Findings and caveats of the study: Breadth and depth estimates from TCRs may understate total T cell responses.

The data were produced by immunoSEQ multiplex PCR, yet TCRdb's version contains in-frame clones alone and is incomplete. The table shows about 430,000 clones, with approximately 90% occurring only once. Turning to this clone: The antigen remains unidentified.

The V and J genes are TRBV5-1 and TRBJ2-7; either TRBD1 or TRBD2 may supply D (6 bases each). This TCR came from a person aged 18-65 years who received the Ad26.COV2.S COVID-19 vaccine or a placebo. The sequencing here drew on peripheral blood, taken in a trial of Ad26.COV2.S vaccine versus placebo. CDR3 bases: TGCGCCAGCAAAGGGGAGGTACAGGGACCCTACGAGCAGTACTTC. It specifies CASKGEVQGPYEQYF.